The 26 T cell receptor beta chains below all came from one sample that was sequenced in a study of T cells expressing NK-cell markers (dated by TCRdb to 2020 to 2022). To prepare the library, 5' RACE was applied. Data came from an Illumina HiSeq 2000. TCRdb reprocessed the raw reads; every CDR3 protein sequence is a single record, and DNA is not supplied. The sample's own table lists about 160,000 distinct CDR3 sequences. About 18% of the sample is in the top ten clones. The sample comprised blood T cells: a sorted CD56 or NKG2C T cell subset, CD4+ or CD8+ T cells, or bulk PBMC T cells (not recorded which). The receptors originated from a woman between 18 and 70 years old in good health.

The chain combines TRBV30 with TRBJ2-2; TCRdb's assignment of TRBD2 cannot be checked, as there is no DNA. CDR1 and CDR2 (germline): GTSNPN, SVGIG (reference sequence). The CDR3 runs 15 residues. This CDR3 is CAWWALGGASGELFF.

This chain uses TRBV18 with TRBJ2-7. Per germline, CDR1 KGHSH and CDR2 LQKENI. CDR3 length equals 13 residues. CDR3 sequence: CASSPPSSDEQYF.

The rearrangement uses TRBV5-1 and TRBJ2-5; TCRdb's D gene call, TRBD1, goes unchecked for lack of DNA. Germline CDR1 and CDR2: SGHRS and YFSETQ. The CDR3 spans 13 residues. This CDR3 reads CASRPGVGETQYF.

Here the CDR3 reads CSGTGTETIDGYTF. The chain carries TRBV20-1 and TRBJ1-2; TCRdb's assignment of TRBD1 cannot be checked, as there is no DNA. This CDR3 region has 14 residues. CDR1 is DFQATT and CDR2 is SNEGSKA in the germline V gene (reference sequence).

CDR3 sequence reads: CASSSTASTRSYNEQFF. The chain carries TRBV28 and TRBJ2-1; TCRdb picks TRBD2, but there is no DNA to check that call. This CDR3 comprises 17 residues. The V gene's germline CDR1 is MDHEN and CDR2 SYDVKM.

The rearrangement joins TRBV5-1 to TRBJ2-1. Germline CDR1 and CDR2: SGHRS and YFSETQ. The CDR3 is 13 amino acids. CDR3 protein: CASSTNAYNEQFF.

The genes are TRBV28 and TRBJ2-2; the TRBD1 assignment by TCRdb is unverifiable without DNA. Germline lookup yields CDR1 MDHEN and CDR2 SYDVKM. There are 15 residues in the CDR3. CDR3 protein: CASSLRGSNTGELFF. The whole variable domain, filled in from reference TRBV28 and TRBJ2-2, reads DVKVTQSSRYLVKRTGEKVFLECVQDMDHENMFWYRQDPGLGLRLIYFSYDVKMKEKGDIPEGYSVSREKKERFSLILESASTNQTSMYLCASSLRGSNTGELFFGEGSRLTVL.

The chain joins TRBV5-1 to TRBJ1-1; TCRdb names TRBD1, which stays unverified in the absence of DNA. This CDR3 has 14 amino acids. Germline V gene sequence: CDR1 SGHRS, CDR2 YFSETQ. CDR3 sequence: CASTRDRYNTEAFF.

V usage is TRBV5-1 and J usage is TRBJ2-2; as DNA is missing, the TRBD1 call by TCRdb cannot be tested. This CDR3 has 14 amino acids. Germline CDR1 reads SGHRS; CDR2 reads YFSETQ. The CDR3 region is CASSEGQGPGELFF. The whole variable domain, filled in from reference TRBV5-1 and TRBJ2-2, reads KAGVTQTPRYLIKTRGQQVTLSCSPISGHRSVSWYQQTPGQGLQFLFEYFSETQRNKGNFPGRFSGRQFSNSRSEMNVSTLELGDSALYLCASSEGQGPGELFFGEGSRLTVL.

CDR3 sequence: CSARDPGLAGLGGEQFF. The rearrangement links TRBV20-1 to TRBJ2-1; TCRdb selects TRBD2, and the lack of DNA leaves this call unchecked. The germline gives CDR1 DFQATT, CDR2 SNEGSKA (reference sequence). This CDR3 is 17 amino acids long.

The chain links TRBV14 to TRBJ1-6. The CDR3 length is 16 residues. The germline V gene encodes CDR1 SGHDN and CDR2 FVKESK. Here the CDR3 reads CASSPPGASYNSPLHF.

V gene TRBV18 combines with J gene TRBJ2-5; TCRdb gives TRBD1 as the D gene, but with no DNA this cannot be confirmed. The germline gives CDR1 KGHSH, CDR2 LQKENI. There are 17 residues in the CDR3. The CDR3 protein is CASSPRSSGQGQETQYF.

The rearrangement uses TRBV18 and TRBJ2-5; the D call of TRBD1 rests on TCRdb alone, since no DNA is present to check it. CDR1 is KGHSH, CDR2 LQKENI, per germline. This CDR3 is built from 16 residues. The CDR3: CASSPPGQGSGETQYF.

This chain connects TRBV7-9 to TRBJ1-2; TCRdb gives TRBD1 as the D gene, but with no DNA this cannot be confirmed. Germline-derived CDR1 and CDR2 are SEHNR and FQNEAQ (reference sequence). The CDR3 is 15 residues long. CDR3 loop: CASRLGQSGSYGYTF. Based on the CDR3 plus reference TRBV7-9 and TRBJ1-2, the full variable domain is DTGVSQNPRHKITKRGQNVTFRCDPISEHNRLYWYRQTLGQGPEFLTYFQNEAQLEKSRLLSDRFSAERPKGSFSTLEIQRTEQGDSAMYLCASRLGQSGSYGYTFGSGTRLTVV.

The chain uses TRBV6-6 and TRBJ1-1. This CDR3 spans 13 amino acids. The germline CDR1 and CDR2 sequences are MNHNY and SVGAGI (reference sequence). This chain's CDR3 is CASSFSEGTEAFF.

This sequence joins TRBV6-5 and TRBJ1-6. CDR1 is MNHEY and CDR2 is SVGAGI in the germline V gene. This CDR3 has 12 residues. CDR3 loop: CASRSYNSPLHF.

The CDR3 spells CASRPPLGTGGTDTQYF. The V call is TRBV2, the J call TRBJ2-3; TCRdb indicates TRBD1, and absent DNA this call remains unverified. Germline CDR1 SNHLY, CDR2 FYNNEI. This CDR3 comprises 17 residues.

The chain's CDR3 is CAISLAGGTYNEQFF. The rearrangement uses TRBV10-3 and TRBJ2-1; the TCRdb call, TRBD2, lacks DNA for checking. The CDR3 is made up of 15 amino acids. Germline values: CDR1 ENHRY, CDR2 SYGVKD.

The chain couples TRBV7-3 to TRBJ2-6; TCRdb calls TRBD1, which cannot be checked without DNA. Germline V gives CDR1 SGHTA, CDR2 FQGTGA. The CDR3 runs to 18 residues. The chain's CDR3 is CASSLLGQGAPGANVLTF. The full variable domain, in which reference TRBV7-3 and TRBJ2-6 provide the parts outside the CDR3, is GAGVSQTPSNKVTEKGKYVELRCDPISGHTALYWYRQSLGQGPEFLIYFQGTGAADDSGLPNDRFFAVRPEGSVSTLKIQRTERGDSAVYLCASSLLGQGAPGANVLTFGAGSRLTVL.

The chain links TRBV11-2 to TRBJ1-2; the TCRdb D gene call, TRBD1, has no DNA to confirm it. This CDR3 spans 14 amino acids. The V gene's germline CDR1 is SGHAT and CDR2 FQNNGV. The chain's CDR3 is CASNDLKGDYGYTF.

The rearrangement joins TRBV6-2 or TRBV6-3 to TRBJ2-1; TCRdb reports TRBD2, a call that lacks DNA to check it against. Germline loops: CDR1 MNHEY, CDR2 SVGEGT. The CDR3 is 20 residues long. The CDR3 loop is CASSSASGLAGGPGYNEQFF.

V and J are TRBV7-9 and TRBJ1-6; TCRdb names TRBD1, which stays unverified in the absence of DNA. Germline V gene sequence: CDR1 SEHNR, CDR2 FQNEAQ (reference sequence). The CDR3 is made up of 14 amino acids. CDR3 in amino acids: CASSLDRENSPLHF.

The chain couples TRBV5-1 to TRBJ2-3; TCRdb gives TRBD2 as the D gene, but with no DNA this cannot be confirmed. The germline CDR1 and CDR2 sequences are SGHRS and YFSETQ. This CDR3 has 12 residues. CDR3 protein: CASSEDYDTQYF.

The chain has TRBV11-2 and TRBJ2-5; absent DNA, TCRdb's TRBD1 call cannot be checked. The CDR3 totals 13 residues. The germline gives CDR1 SGHAT, CDR2 FQNNGV. This CDR3 is CASSLWGAETQYF.

The V call is TRBV20-1, the J call TRBJ2-4; absent DNA, TCRdb's TRBD2 call cannot be checked. CDR1 is DFQATT, CDR2 SNEGSKA, per germline (reference sequence). The CDR3 extends over 15 amino acids. This chain's CDR3 is CSARGPQAGFDIQYF.

The chain has TRBV3-1 and TRBJ2-1; TCRdb gives TRBD2 as the D gene, but with no DNA this cannot be confirmed. Per germline, CDR1 LGHDT and CDR2 YNNKEL (reference sequence). The CDR3 spans 18 residues. CDR3 residues: CASSKWGLAGERVNEQFF.